A single sample gave rise to the 15 T cell receptor beta chains below, sequenced in a study of vaccination effects on CD4 cells after COVID-19. The protocol was immunoSEQ multiplex PCR, while the TCRdb copy is restricted to in-frame clones and leaves out a portion. Among more than 35,000 clones listed, approximately 70% were seen once. The antigens for these receptors are not known. Sequencing in the ViraFEST assay came after antigen-specific CD4+ T cells had been expanded with viral peptide pools, which were used to stimulate PBMC. At the end of 9 to 11 days of culture, CD4+ T cells were isolated. PCR confirmed that the person was infected with SARS-CoV-2 between March and December 2020. The sample in question was CD4+ T cells from PBMCs cultured with a peptide pool, obtained before COVID-19 vaccination. All receptors come from a human donor who had a prior SARS-CoV-2 infection.

The V gene is TRBV5-1, the J gene TRBJ2-7, with TRBD2 matching 11 bases. This CDR3 is 19 amino acids long. Germline V CDR1 and CDR2: SGHRS, YFSETQ. Unmatched junction bases numbered 12, after V lost 1 base and J lost 0 bases. CDR3 bases: TGCGCCAGCAGCTTGACTAGCGGGAGCTGGAACCGGTACTCCTACGAGCAGTACTTC. This sequence encodes CASSLTSGSWNRYSYEQYF.

This chain connects TRBV11-2 to TRBJ2-7; possible D gene TRBD2, 7 bases. The CDR3 is 15 amino acids. V lost 4 bases to trimming and J lost 6 bases, with 19 bases between them. CDR1 and CDR2 from the germline V gene are SGHAT and FQNNGV. The CDR3, as DNA: TGTGCCAGCAGCTCGCCCCGGGGGGACACCCTCGAGCAGTACTTC. Protein: CASSSPRGDTLEQYF.

The chain is built from TRBV5-4 and TRBJ1-2; possible D gene TRBD1, 5 bases. CDR1 is SGHNT and CDR2 is YYREEE in the germline V gene (reference sequence). The CDR3 length is 14 residues. With 4 bases removed from V and 8 bases from J, the gap between germline ends came to 18 bases. The CDR3 protein is CASSPPGREGGYTF. The CDR3 region has the DNA TGTGCCAGCAGCCCCCCGGGCAGGGAGGGCGGCTACACCTTC.

This rearrangement joins TRBV10-3 to TRBJ2-4, with 9 bases matching TRBD2. With 2 bases clipped from V and 3 bases from J, the junction kept 8 bases outside the gene matches. This CDR3 spans 17 amino acids. CDR1 ENHRY and CDR2 SYGVKD come from the germline V gene. The CDR3: CAISELGGGAGKNIQYF. CDR3 DNA: TGTGCCATCAGTGAGCTTGGCGGGGGGGCCGGCAAAAACATTCAGTACTTC.

In DNA form, the CDR3 reads TGTGCCAGTAGTACATATTACAGGGGCGCAAGCTCCTACGAGCAGTACTTC. This sequence encodes CASSTYYRGASSYEQYF. This rearrangement joins TRBV19 to TRBJ2-7, with TRBD1 matching 7 bases. Germline values: CDR1 LNHDA, CDR2 SQIVND (reference sequence). V shed 4 bases, J shed 0 bases, and the junction held 12 bases outside the gene matches. This CDR3 comprises 17 residues.

This clone was recorded only once. The chain is built from TRBV14 and TRBJ2-1, with a weak D call TRBD1 (5 bases). The CDR3 has 16 residues. Per germline, CDR1 SGHDN and CDR2 FVKESK. The V gene lost 3 bases and the J gene lost 4 bases, with 16 bases spanning the gap. CDR3 sequence: CASSHLRGSFYNEQFF. CDR3 in DNA: TGTGCCAGCAGCCACCTAAGGGGTAGTTTTTACAATGAGCAGTTCTTC.

The V gene is TRBV12-5, the J gene TRBJ2-3, with D unresolved. Germline assignment: CDR1 LGHNT and CDR2 FRNRAP. This CDR3 contains 14 residues. Trimming left V 0 bases short and J 2 bases short, with 6 bases between. The CDR3 region has the DNA TGTGCTAGTGGTTTGGTTCCAGACACAGATACGCAGTATTTT. Protein sequence: CASGLVPDTDTQYF.

This clone was detected a few times. The rearrangement links TRBV7-2 to TRBJ2-1; TRBD2 agrees at 10 bases. The CDR3 runs 15 residues. Germline values: CDR1 SGHTA, CDR2 FQGNSA. J gave up 2 bases and V 4 bases, and 2 bases lay outside the gene matches. The CDR3 sequence: CASSSTSGAYNEQFF. CDR3 DNA: TGTGCCAGCAGCTCCACTAGCGGGGCCTACAATGAGCAGTTCTTC.

This clone was detected a few times. V gene TRBV2 combines with J gene TRBJ1-5; D is possibly TRBD1 (5 bases). Trimming removed 5 bases from V and 3 bases from J, with 11 bases in between. Germline CDR1 SNHLY, CDR2 FYNNEI. The CDR3 is made up of 14 amino acids. CDR3 residues: CASSSQGNNQPQHF. For the CDR3, the DNA is TGTGCCAGCAGTTCCCAGGGTAACAATCAGCCCCAGCATTTT.

The rearrangement links TRBV7-2 to TRBJ1-1, with TRBD1 as a possible D gene (6 bases). This CDR3 region has 14 residues. Germline V gene lookup returns CDR1 SGHTA and CDR2 FQGNSA. V shed 2 bases and J shed 1 base, with 8 bases lying between them. CDR3 region: CASSLSDRNTEAFF. The CDR3, as DNA: TGTGCCAGCAGCTTATCGGACAGGAACACTGAAGCTTTCTTT.

This sequence joins TRBV10-3 and TRBJ2-2; possibly TRBD2 for D (5 bases). Germline CDR1 reads ENHRY; CDR2 reads SYGVKD. V was cut by 3 bases and J by 4 bases, with 18 bases left in between. The CDR3 runs 17 residues. The CDR3 nucleotides are TGTGCCATCAGTGACCCCCCAGGAGTTAGCGTCACCGGGGAGCTGTTTTTT. Translating it yields CAISDPPGVSVTGELFF.

J is TRBJ1-3 and V is TRBV6-1; D not resolved. CDR3 length: 16 amino acids. V was pared by 2 bases and J by 2 bases, with 13 bases between. CDR1 and CDR2 from the germline V gene are MNHNS and SASEGT. CDR3 sequence reads: CASSEMSGSPGNTIYF. CDR3 bases: TGTGCCAGCAGTGAAATGTCGGGTTCTCCTGGAAACACCATATATTTT.

This clone occurred once. This chain joins TRBV5-4 and TRBJ2-5, with 9 bases identical to TRBD1. Losses at the gene ends were 5 bases for V and 5 bases for J; bases not matched to a gene: 13. The CDR3 extends over 16 amino acids. Per germline, CDR1 SGHNT and CDR2 YYREEE (reference sequence). CDR3 coding DNA: TGTGCCAGCAGGAAAACGCCGGGACAGGGCTTGGAGACCCAGTACTTC. Translated, it gives CASRKTPGQGLETQYF.

V usage is TRBV2 and J usage is TRBJ1-6; D unresolved. CDR3 size: 13 residues. Germline V gene lookup returns CDR1 SNHLY and CDR2 FYNNEI. Trimming took 4 bases from V and 8 from J, leaving 9 bases between them. DNA of the CDR3: TGTGCCAGCAGTGGCGAAATTGATTCACCCCTCCACTTT. As protein: CASSGEIDSPLHF.

The J gene is TRBJ2-7, the V gene TRBV7-9; the match to TRBD1 covers 8 bases. The CDR3 sequence is 18 residues long. Germline V gene data show CDR1 as SEHNR and CDR2 as FQNEAQ (reference sequence). J lost 0 bases, V lost 1 base, and 11 bases had no gene match. CDR3 loop: CASSLGTRTTGGSYEQYF. The CDR3 DNA follows: TGTGCCAGCAGCTTAGGTACGCGGACAACAGGGGGCTCCTACGAGCAGTACTTC. The whole variable domain, remainder taken from reference TRBV7-9 and TRBJ2-7, is DTGVSQNPRHKITKRGQNVTFRCDPISEHNRLYWYRQTLGQGPEFLTYFQNEAQLEKSRLLSDRFSAERPKGSFSTLEIQRTEQGDSAMYLCASSLGTRTTGGSYEQYFGPGTRLTVT.